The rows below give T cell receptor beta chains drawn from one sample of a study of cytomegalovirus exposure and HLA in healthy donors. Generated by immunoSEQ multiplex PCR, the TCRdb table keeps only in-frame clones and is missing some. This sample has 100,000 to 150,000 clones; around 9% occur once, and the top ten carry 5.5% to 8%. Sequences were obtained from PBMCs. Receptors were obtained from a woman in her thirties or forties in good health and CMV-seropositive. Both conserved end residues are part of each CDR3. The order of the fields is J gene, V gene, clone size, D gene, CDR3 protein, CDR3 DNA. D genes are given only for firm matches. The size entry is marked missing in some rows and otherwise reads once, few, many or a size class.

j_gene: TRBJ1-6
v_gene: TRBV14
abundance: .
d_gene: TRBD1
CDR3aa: CASALRTGINSPLHF
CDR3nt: TGTGCCAGCGCCCTTAGGACAGGGATTAATTCACCCCTCCACTTT

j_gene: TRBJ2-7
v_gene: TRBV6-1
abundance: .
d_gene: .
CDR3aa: CASIRRASYEQYF
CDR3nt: TGTGCCAGCATTAGGAGGGCCTCCTACGAGCAGTACTTC

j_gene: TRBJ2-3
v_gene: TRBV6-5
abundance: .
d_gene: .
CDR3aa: CATKGTMSKDTQYF
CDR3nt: TGTGCCACGAAAGGGACAATGAGCAAAGATACGCAGTATTTT

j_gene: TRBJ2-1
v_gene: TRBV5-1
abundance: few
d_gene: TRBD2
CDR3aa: CASSLGAGGEDEQFF
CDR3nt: TGCGCCAGCAGCTTGGGGGCGGGGGGAGAAGATGAGCAGTTCTTC

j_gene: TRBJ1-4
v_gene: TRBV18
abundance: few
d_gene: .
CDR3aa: CASSQDSATGKLFF
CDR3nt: TGTGCCAGCTCACAGGACAGCGCAACCGGAAAACTGTTTTTT

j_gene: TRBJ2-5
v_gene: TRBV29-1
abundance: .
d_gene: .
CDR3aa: CSVRAGQETQYF
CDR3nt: TGCAGCGTTCGGGCGGGGCAAGAGACCCAGTACTTC

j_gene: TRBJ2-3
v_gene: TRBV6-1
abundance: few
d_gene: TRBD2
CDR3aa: CASSESIAGITDTQYF
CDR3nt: TGTGCCAGCAGTGAATCGATAGCGGGGATAACAGATACGCAGTATTTT

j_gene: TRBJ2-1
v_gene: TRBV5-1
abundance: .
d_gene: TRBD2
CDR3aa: CASSFSGALTNEQFF
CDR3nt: TGCGCCAGCAGCTTTAGCGGGGCGCTAACAAATGAGCAGTTCTTC

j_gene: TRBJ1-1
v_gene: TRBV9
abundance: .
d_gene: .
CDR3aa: CASSAEDSKAFF
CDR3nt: TGTGCCAGCAGCGCAGAGGACTCCAAAGCTTTCTTT

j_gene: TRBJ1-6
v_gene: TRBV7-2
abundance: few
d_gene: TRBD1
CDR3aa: CASSLVWTGGSPLHF
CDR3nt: TGTGCCAGCAGCTTAGTTTGGACAGGGGGTTCACCCCTCCACTTT

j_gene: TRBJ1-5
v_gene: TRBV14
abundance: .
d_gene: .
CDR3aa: CASSQDALQPQHF
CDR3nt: TGTGCCAGCAGCCAAGATGCGTTGCAGCCCCAGCATTTT

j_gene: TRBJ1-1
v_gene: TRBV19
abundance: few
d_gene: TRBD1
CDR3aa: CASSTRQGNTEAFF
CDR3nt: TGTGCCAGTAGTACTAGACAGGGGAACACTGAAGCTTTCTTT

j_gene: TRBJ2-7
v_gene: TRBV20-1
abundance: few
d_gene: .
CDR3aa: CSARHSGEQYF
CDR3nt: TGCAGTGCTAGACACAGCGGGGAGCAGTACTTC

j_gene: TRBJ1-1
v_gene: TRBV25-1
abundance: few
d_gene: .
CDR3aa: CASRGGNTEAFF
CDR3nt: TGTGCCAGCAGGGGAGGGAACACTGAAGCTTTCTTT

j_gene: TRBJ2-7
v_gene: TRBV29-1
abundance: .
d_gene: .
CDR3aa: CSVAGKGSYEQYF
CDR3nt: TGCAGCGTTGCCGGGAAAGGGAGCTACGAGCAGTACTTC

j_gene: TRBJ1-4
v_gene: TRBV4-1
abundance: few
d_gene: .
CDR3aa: CASSHLPGLPFATNEKLFF
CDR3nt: TGCGCCAGCAGCCATCTTCCGGGACTGCCCTTTGCAACTAATGAAAAACTGTTTTTT

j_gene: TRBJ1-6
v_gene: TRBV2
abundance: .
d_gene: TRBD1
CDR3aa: CASRMSGTGRSPLHF
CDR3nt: TGTGCCAGCAGAATGAGTGGGACAGGGCGTTCACCCCTCCACTTT

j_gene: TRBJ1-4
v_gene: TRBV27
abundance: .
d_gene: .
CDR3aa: CASSLIWEANEKLFF
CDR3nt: TGTGCCAGCAGTTTAATTTGGGAGGCTAATGAAAAACTGTTTTTT

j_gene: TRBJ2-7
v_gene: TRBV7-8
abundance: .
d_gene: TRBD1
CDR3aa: CASSLAGTGSYEQYF
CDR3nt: TGTGCCAGCAGCTTAGCCGGGACAGGTTCCTACGAGCAGTACTTC

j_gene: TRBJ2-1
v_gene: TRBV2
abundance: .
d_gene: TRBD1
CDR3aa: CASSERGQGLGEQFF
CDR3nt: TGTGCCAGCAGTGAAAGGGGACAGGGGTTAGGTGAGCAGTTCTTC

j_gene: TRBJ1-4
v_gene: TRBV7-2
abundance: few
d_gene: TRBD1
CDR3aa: CASSATGTREKLFF
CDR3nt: TGTGCCAGCAGCGCGACAGGGACCCGTGAAAAACTGTTTTTT

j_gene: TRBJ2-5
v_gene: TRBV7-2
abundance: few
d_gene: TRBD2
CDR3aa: CASSLAQRGPQETQYF
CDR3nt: TGTGCCAGCAGCTTAGCACAGCGGGGGCCCCAAGAGACCCAGTACTTC

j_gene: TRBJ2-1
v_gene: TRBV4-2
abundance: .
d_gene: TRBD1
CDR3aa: CASSPGTGYDEQFF
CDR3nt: TGTGCCAGCAGCCCCGGGACAGGATATGATGAGCAGTTCTTC

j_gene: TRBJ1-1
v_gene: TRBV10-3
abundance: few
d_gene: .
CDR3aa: CAISVGEGDTEAFF
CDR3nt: TGTGCCATCAGTGTTGGCGAGGGGGACACTGAAGCTTTCTTT